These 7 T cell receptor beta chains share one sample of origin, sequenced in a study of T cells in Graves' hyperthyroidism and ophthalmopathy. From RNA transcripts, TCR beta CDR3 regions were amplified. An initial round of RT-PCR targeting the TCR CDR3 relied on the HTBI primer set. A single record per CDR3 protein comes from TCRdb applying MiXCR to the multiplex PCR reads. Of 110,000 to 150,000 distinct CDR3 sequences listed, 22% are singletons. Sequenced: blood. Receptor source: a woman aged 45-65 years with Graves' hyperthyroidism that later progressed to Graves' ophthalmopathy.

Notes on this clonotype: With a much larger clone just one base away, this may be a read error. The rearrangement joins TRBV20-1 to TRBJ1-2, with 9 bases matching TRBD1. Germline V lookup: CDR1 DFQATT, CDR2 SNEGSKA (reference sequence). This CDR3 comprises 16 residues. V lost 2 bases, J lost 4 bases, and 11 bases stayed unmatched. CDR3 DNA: TGCAGTGCTAGAAGACCGGGGGGACAGGGTTCCTATGGCTACACCTTC. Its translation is CSARRPGGQGSYGYTF.

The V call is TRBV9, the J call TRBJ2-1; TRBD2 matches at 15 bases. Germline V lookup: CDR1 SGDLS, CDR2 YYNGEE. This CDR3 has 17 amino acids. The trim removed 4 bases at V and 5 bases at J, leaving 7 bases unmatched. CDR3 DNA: TGTGCCAGCAGCCTACGGACTAGCGGGAGGGTTGACAATGAGCAGTTCTTC. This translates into CASSLRTSGRVDNEQFF. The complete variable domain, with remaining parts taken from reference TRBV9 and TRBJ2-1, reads DSGVTQTPKHLITATGQRVTLRCSPRSGDLSVYWYQQSLDQGLQFLIQYYNGEERAKGNILERFSAQQFPDLHSELNLSSLELGDSALYFCASSLRTSGRVDNEQFFGPGTRLTVL.

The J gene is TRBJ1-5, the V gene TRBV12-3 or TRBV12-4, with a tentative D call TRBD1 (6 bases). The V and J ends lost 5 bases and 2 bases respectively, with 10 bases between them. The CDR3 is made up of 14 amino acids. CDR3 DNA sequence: TGTGCCAGCAGTGGGGAGGGGGGCAATCAGCCCCAGCATTTT. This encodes CASSGEGGNQPQHF.

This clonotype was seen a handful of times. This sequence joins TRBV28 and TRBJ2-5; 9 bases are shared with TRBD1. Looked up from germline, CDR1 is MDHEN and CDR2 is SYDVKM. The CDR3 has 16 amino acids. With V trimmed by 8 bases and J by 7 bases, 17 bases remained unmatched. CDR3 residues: CASSLLSGQGRGTQYF. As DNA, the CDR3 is TGTGCCAGCTCCCTCCTCTCGGGACAGGGTAGAGGGACCCAGTACTTC.

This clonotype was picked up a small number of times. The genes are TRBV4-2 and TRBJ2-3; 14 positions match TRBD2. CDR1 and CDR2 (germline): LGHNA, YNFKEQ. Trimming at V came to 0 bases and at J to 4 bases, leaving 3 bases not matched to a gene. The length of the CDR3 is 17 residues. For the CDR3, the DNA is TGTGCCAGCAGCCAAGAGACTAGCGGGAGGGCCGCAGATACGCAGTATTTT. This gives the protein CASSQETSGRAADTQYF.

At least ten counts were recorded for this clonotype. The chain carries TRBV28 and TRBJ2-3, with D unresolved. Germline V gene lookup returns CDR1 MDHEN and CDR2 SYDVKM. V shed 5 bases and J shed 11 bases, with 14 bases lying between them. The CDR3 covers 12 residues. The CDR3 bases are TGTGCCAGCAGTACCCGACCTTATAGGCAGTATTTT. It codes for CASSTRPYRQYF.

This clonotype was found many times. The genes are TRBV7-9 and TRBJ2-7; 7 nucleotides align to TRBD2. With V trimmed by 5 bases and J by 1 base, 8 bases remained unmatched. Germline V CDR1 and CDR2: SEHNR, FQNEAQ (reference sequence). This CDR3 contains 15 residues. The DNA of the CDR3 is TGTGCCAGCAGCGTGTCAGCGGGACTATCCTACGAGCAGTACTTC. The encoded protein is CASSVSAGLSYEQYF.